This T cell receptor (beta chain) was captured by sequencing in a study of T cell repertoires in cytomegalovirus infection. Across the study: In public TCR beta signatures, there were indications of both CMV infection and matching HLA type.

V shed 2 bases and J shed 3 bases, with 11 bases lying between them. CDR1 DFQATT and CDR2 SNEGSKA come from the germline V gene (reference sequence). This CDR3 comprises 13 residues. The study's findings and limits: CMV carriers with the relevant HLA were identified by cumulative public TCR beta family frequency. Within the response measured ex vivo, HLA-C-restricted CMV-specific TCR beta clonotypes were dominant.

TCRdb re-called the reads through MiXCR, storing one row per CDR3 protein. The table includes around 630,000 distinct CDR3 sequences, more than 20% detected once. Turning to this clonotype: Antigen specificity is unknown.

This TCR was sampled from a human donor in good health (CMV status not recorded). Some clones in this sample may be carry-over from other donors' samples. The sequenced sample was CD8+ T cells from PBMCs. The rearrangement links TRBV20-1 to TRBJ2-7; TRBD2 is a possible D gene (7 bases). The chain's CDR3 is CSARWGGSYEQYF. For the CDR3, the DNA is TGCAGTGCTAGATGGGGGGGCAGCTACGAGCAGTACTTC.